A single sample gave rise to the 5 T cell receptor beta chains below, sequenced in a study of control samples from healthy donors and cancer patients. Only in-frame clones appear in the TCRdb table, and some are missing; sequencing was by immunoSEQ multiplex PCR. The table lists 75,000 to 95,000 clones, around nine tenths of them singletons. The material sequenced was blood. These TCRs come from a woman in her forties or fifties in good health.

The chain is built from TRBV6-2 or TRBV6-3 and TRBJ2-2; D uncertain. The germline V gene has CDR1 MNHEY and CDR2 SVGEGT. V lost 4 bases and J lost 3, with 9 bases in between. The CDR3 contains 14 residues. CDR3 sequence: CASSSRTHTGELFF. The DNA for the CDR3 is TGTGCCAGCAGTTCCCGGACGCACACCGGGGAGCTGTTTTTT.

The chain recombines TRBV7-8 with TRBJ1-5, with 8 bases lining up with TRBD1. In germline, CDR1 is SGHVS, CDR2 FQNEAQ. The V gene end was trimmed by 5 bases and the J gene end by 6 bases; junction bases not matched to a gene: 12. The CDR3 is 16 amino acids. The CDR3 here is CASSPDRQGIRQPQHF. The CDR3 nucleotides read TGTGCCAGCAGCCCTGACCGACAGGGGATACGTCAGCCCCAGCATTTT.

The chain has TRBV19 and TRBJ1-2; 12 nucleotides align to TRBD1. With 11 bases clipped from V and 4 bases from J, the junction kept 14 bases outside the gene matches. The CDR3 sequence is 16 residues long. Per germline, CDR1 LNHDA and CDR2 SQIVND (reference sequence). CDR3 DNA sequence: TGTGCCGGATACCGGGACAGGGGGCACAGAGGCTATGGCTACACCTTC. It is translated as CAGYRDRGHRGYGYTF.

The V gene is TRBV5-5, the J gene TRBJ2-1, with 11 bases lining up with TRBD1. Germline CDR1 and CDR2: SGHKS and YYEKEE (reference sequence). With 3 bases clipped from V and 4 bases from J, the junction kept 9 bases outside the gene matches. CDR3 length: 17 residues. The CDR3 DNA reads as TGTGCCAGCAGCTCTTCCTTTGGGACAGGGGGTTACAATGAGCAGTTCTTC. Translation gives CASSSSFGTGGYNEQFF. The whole variable domain, remainder taken from reference TRBV5-5 and TRBJ2-1, is DAGVTQSPTHLIKTRGQQVTLRCSPISGHKSVSWYQQVLGQGPQFIFQYYEKEERGRGNFPDRFSARQFPNYSSELNVNALLLGDSALYLCASSSSFGTGGYNEQFFGPGTRLTVL.

V and J are TRBV30 and TRBJ2-7; 7 bases map to TRBD1. From germline, CDR1 is GTSNPN and CDR2 SVGIG (reference sequence). The CDR3 extends over 12 amino acids. Losses at the gene ends were 2 bases for V and 3 bases for J; bases not matched to a gene: 1. CDR3 protein: CAWSRDSYEQYF. Here the CDR3 DNA reads TGTGCCTGGAGTAGGGACAGCTACGAGCAGTACTTC. Supplemented by reference TRBV30 and TRBJ2-7, the full variable domain reads SQTIHQWPATLVQPVGSPLSLECTVEGTSNPNLYWYRQAAGRGLQLLFYSVGIGQISSEVPQNLSASRPQDRQFILSSKKLLLSDSGFYLCAWSRDSYEQYFGPGTRLTVT.